The rows below give T cell receptor beta chains drawn from one sample of a study of chronic HIV infection and antiretroviral therapy. TCRdb ran MiXCR on the 5' RACE reads and lists one entry per CDR3 protein. The table shows 40,000 to 60,000 distinct CDR3 sequences, with 15% to 20% occurring only once. Specimen: peripheral blood. The receptors stem from an adult who had HIV and had not received antiretroviral therapy, or was an uninfected healthy control (not recorded which). Both conserved end residues are part of each CDR3. D genes are given only for firm matches. Clone size appears in some rows only: once, few, many, or a class for an expanded clone.

j_gene,abundance,v_gene,d_gene,CDR3nt,CDR3aa
TRBJ1-6,few,TRBV7-2,.,TGTGCCAGCACCTCCCATTCACCCCTCCACTTT,CASTSHSPLHF
TRBJ2-3,.,TRBV5-1,TRBD1,TGCGCCAGCAGCCAGGACAGGTCCCGTGATACGCAGTATTTT,CASSQDRSRDTQYF
TRBJ2-7,.,TRBV9,TRBD1,TGTGCCAGCAGTGGGACAGGGTCCTACGAGCAGTACTTC,CASSGTGSYEQYF
TRBJ2-5,.,TRBV28,TRBD2,TGTGCCAGCAGTTTAACCAGCGGGGGGTACCAAGAGACCCAGTACTTC,CASSLTSGGYQETQYF
TRBJ1-1,.,TRBV20-1,TRBD1,TGCAGTGCTAGCCGGGACAGGGGACTGAACACTGAAGCTTTCTTT,CSASRDRGLNTEAFF
TRBJ2-7,.,TRBV2,.,TGTGCCAGCAGTGAAAGTCCTACGGTATACGAGCAGTACTTC,CASSESPTVYEQYF
TRBJ2-3,few,TRBV29-1,TRBD1,TGCAGCGTTGAAGATCATGTCAGGGGGCTAACAGATACGCAGTATTTT,CSVEDHVRGLTDTQYF
TRBJ1-5,.,TRBV11-2,.,TGTGCCAGCAGCCGCATGGGGGGAAATCAGCCCCAGCATTTT,CASSRMGGNQPQHF
TRBJ1-5,.,TRBV18,TRBD1,TGTGCCAGCTCACCCGAAGGAACAGGGGGCGCGTATAGCAATCAGCCCCAGCATTTT,CASSPEGTGGAYSNQPQHF
TRBJ1-2,.,TRBV28,TRBD1,TGTGCCACCAAACAGGGGCATGGCTACACCTTC,CATKQGHGYTF
TRBJ1-5,once,TRBV28,.,TGTGCCAGCAGTCTCCCCCCGTCCAGCAATCAGCCCCAGCATTTT,CASSLPPSSNQPQHF
TRBJ2-3,few,TRBV24-1,.,TGTGCCACCAGTGGCGCGGCTGGGACAAAGACGCAGTATTTT,CATSGAAGTKTQYF
TRBJ2-5,many,TRBV29-1,TRBD2,TGCAGCGTCCTAAGGCTAGCGGGACTAGAGACCCAGTACTTC,CSVLRLAGLETQYF
TRBJ2-7,few,TRBV2,.,TGTGCCAGCACCCTGGCCCCGCAATACGAGCAGTACTTC,CASTLAPQYEQYF
TRBJ2-6,.,TRBV7-3,.,TGTGCCAGCAGCCCCCGGGGAGGTTCATCTGGGGCCAACGTCCTGACTTTC,CASSPRGGSSGANVLTF
TRBJ1-5,few,TRBV27,.,TGTGCCAGCAGTGTAGACATGGCGCGGAATCAGCCCCAGCATTTT,CASSVDMARNQPQHF
TRBJ2-3,.,TRBV14,.,TGTGCCAGCAGCCAAGGGGCCAAGGCGTATTTT,CASSQGAKAYF
TRBJ2-5,.,TRBV30,.,TGTGCCTGGACGCCGGGGGAGACCCAGTACTTC,CAWTPGETQYF
TRBJ1-3,.,TRBV29-1,.,TGCAGCGTTACCTCCCCAGAAGGCCTGTCTTTTGGAAACACCATATATTTT,CSVTSPEGLSFGNTIYF
TRBJ2-1,few,TRBV5-1,TRBD2,TGCGCCAGCAGCTGGGGACTAGCGGCCTCCTACAATGAGCAGTTCTTC,CASSWGLAASYNEQFF
TRBJ2-1,.,TRBV5-1,TRBD2,TGCGCCAGCAGTCCCATCGGAGCGGGAGGTCGCAATGAGCAGTTCTTC,CASSPIGAGGRNEQFF
TRBJ1-6,few,TRBV25-1,.,TGTGCCAGCAGTGAATATATGGGGGGGTTGGTCTCACCCCTCCACTTT,CASSEYMGGLVSPLHF
TRBJ1-6,.,TRBV10-3,TRBD1,TGTGCCATCTCACGGACAGGGAAGAATTCACCCCTCCACTTT,CAISRTGKNSPLHF
TRBJ1-2,once,TRBV28,.,TGTGCCAGCAGTTTTGAAGACAGGTTCGCGTGGGGCTACACCTTC,CASSFEDRFAWGYTF
TRBJ1-5,.,TRBV6-5,.,TGTGCCAGCAGTTACTCAGGGTACAATCAGCCCCAGCATTTT,CASSYSGYNQPQHF
TRBJ1-2,few,TRBV20-1,.,TGCAGTGCGACGGACAGAAACTATGGCTACACCTTC,CSATDRNYGYTF
TRBJ2-3,few,TRBV29-1,.,TGCAGCGTTGGGGCGACAGGTAGTGGTACAGATACGCAGTATTTT,CSVGATGSGTDTQYF
TRBJ1-3,few,TRBV28,TRBD1,TGTGCCAGCAGTTTCCCTAGGACAGGGGGCGCGGTTGGAAACACCATATATTTT,CASSFPRTGGAVGNTIYF